This T cell receptor (beta chain) was identified in a study of human T cells and chemical hapten exposure. Time point indicated: patch test 1, 2 weeks after DPC sensitization. The treatment here: therapeutic diphenylcyclopropenone sensitization with weekly scalp DPC. Germline CDR1 reads SGHRS; CDR2 reads YFSETQ. The CDR3 length is 15 residues. V dropped 5 bases and J dropped 4; count of bases not matched to a gene: 5. Using its own MiXCR run on the RACE reads, TCRdb lists one record per CDR3 protein. The sample records 80,000 or so distinct CDR3 sequences, around 10% being singletons. The clonotype comes from a woman in her forties or fifties with alopecia areata. Some clones in this sample may be carry-over from other donors' samples. The V call is TRBV5-1, the J call TRBJ2-2, with 10 bases lining up with TRBD1. The input for sequencing was whole blood, taken in connection with sensitization to the hapten diphenylcyclopropenone (DPC). The CDR3 region is CASSSGTGVTGELFF. The CDR3 DNA reads as TGCGCCAGCAGTTCCGGGACAGGGGTCACCGGGGAGCTGTTTTTT.